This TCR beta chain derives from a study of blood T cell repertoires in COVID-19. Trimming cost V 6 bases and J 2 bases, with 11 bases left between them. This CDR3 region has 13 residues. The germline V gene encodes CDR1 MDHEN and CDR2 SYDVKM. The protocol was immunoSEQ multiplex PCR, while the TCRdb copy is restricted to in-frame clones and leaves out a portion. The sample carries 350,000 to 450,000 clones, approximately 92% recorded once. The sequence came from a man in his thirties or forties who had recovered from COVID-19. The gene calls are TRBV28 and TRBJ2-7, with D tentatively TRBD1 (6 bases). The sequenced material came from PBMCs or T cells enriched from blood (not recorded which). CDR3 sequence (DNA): TGTGCCAGCAGGGGGACACCAGCCTACGAGCAGTACTTC. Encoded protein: CASRGTPAYEQYF.